Many counts were recorded for the clone carrying this T cell receptor beta chain. Antigen specificity is unknown. Documented time point: longitudinal time-point 3. Stored at -80 C, 2 million PBMCs were the source of the unsorted libraries. The data originate from a study of neurological immune-mediated disorders. The method for making cDNA was 5'RACE, and it used 10-nucleotide random UMIs. Using its own MiXCR run on the 5' RACE reads, TCRdb lists one record per CDR3 protein. Of around 100,000 distinct CDR3 sequences listed, 10% to 11% are singletons. Study-wide results and limits: Expanded clones shared no CDR3 amino acid sequences across subjects, suggesting private repertoires in all groups. HTLV-1-associated myelopathy had the most TCR clonal expansion, while multiple sclerosis had the least, a level that fell below healthy controls.

The sequenced sample was PBMCs. The clonotype originates from a female donor with HTLV-1-associated myelopathy (HAM/TSP).

CDR3 nucleotide sequence: TGCGCCACCACAAGGGAGCTGACTAATGAAAAACTGTTTTTT. As protein: CATTRELTNEKLFF. The chain joins TRBV4-1 to TRBJ1-4; D uncertain. Germline V gene data show CDR1 as MGHRA and CDR2 as YSYEKL. CDR3 size: 14 residues. Deletions cut 10 bases from V and 2 bases from J, with 14 bases between.